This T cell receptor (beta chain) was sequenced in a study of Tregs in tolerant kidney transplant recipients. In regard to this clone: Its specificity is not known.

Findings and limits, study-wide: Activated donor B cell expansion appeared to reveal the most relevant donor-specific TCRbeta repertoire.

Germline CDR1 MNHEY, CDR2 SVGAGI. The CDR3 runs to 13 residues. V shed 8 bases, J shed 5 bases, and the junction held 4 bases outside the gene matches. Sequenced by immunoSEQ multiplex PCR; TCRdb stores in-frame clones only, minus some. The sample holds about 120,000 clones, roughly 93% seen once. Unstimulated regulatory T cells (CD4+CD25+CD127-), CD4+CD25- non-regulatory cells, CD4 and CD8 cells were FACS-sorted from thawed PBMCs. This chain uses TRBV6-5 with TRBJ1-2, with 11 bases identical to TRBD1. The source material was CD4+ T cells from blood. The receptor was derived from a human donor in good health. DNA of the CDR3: TGTGCCAGCCGGGGGACAGGGGGATATGGCTACACCTTC. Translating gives CASRGTGGYGYTF.